One sample yielded the 12 T cell receptor beta chains listed below, sequenced in a study of blood T cell repertoires in COVID-19. Some clones are missing from TCRdb's copy, which holds only in-frame ones; the method was immunoSEQ multiplex PCR. Of over 150,000 clones listed, over 70% are singletons. The sample comprised peripheral blood. These receptors came from a woman aged 55-75 years with acute or convalescent COVID-19.

V gene TRBV2 combines with J gene TRBJ2-7; 7 nucleotides agree with TRBD1. The CDR3 is 15 amino acids. J gave up 4 bases and V 4 bases, and 10 bases lay outside the gene matches. Germline V gene lookup returns CDR1 SNHLY and CDR2 FYNNEI. CDR3 region: CASSAQGGSSYEQYF. CDR3 DNA sequence: TGTGCCAGCAGTGCCCAAGGGGGCTCATCGTACGAGCAGTACTTC.

V usage is TRBV6-2 or TRBV6-3 and J usage is TRBJ2-5, with TRBD1 matching 9 bases. The CDR3 spans 15 residues. Trimming cost V 6 bases and J 3 bases; bases outside gene matches: 8. CDR1 is MNHEY and CDR2 is SVGEGT in the germline V gene. CDR3 sequence: CASSIPGQGEETQYF. DNA for the CDR3: TGTGCCAGCAGCATCCCGGGACAGGGTGAAGAGACCCAGTACTTC.

This clone is termed medium-sized. The chain couples TRBV7-6 to TRBJ2-1; TRBD2 matches 10 bases. CDR3 length: 18 amino acids. V was clipped by 1 base and J by 0 bases; unmatched bases: 6. The V gene's germline CDR1 is SGHVS and CDR2 FNYEAQ. The CDR3 sequence: CASSLEGGLANSYNEQFF. In DNA, the CDR3 is TGTGCCAGCAGCTTAGAGGGGGGACTAGCGAACTCCTACAATGAGCAGTTCTTC.

The chain links TRBV7-9 to TRBJ1-5; a weak D match, TRBD1 (5 bases). The length of the CDR3 is 15 residues. The V end lost 1 base, the J end lost 2 bases, and 9 bases lay between the germline ends. Germline CDR1 is SEHNR and CDR2 is FQNEAQ (reference sequence). The CDR3 here is CASSLGSTGNQPQHF. The CDR3 DNA reads TGTGCCAGCAGCTTAGGTTCGACAGGCAATCAGCCCCAGCATTTT.

This sequence joins TRBV7-2 and TRBJ1-6; perhaps TRBD1 as D (6 bases). Germline V gene lookup returns CDR1 SGHTA and CDR2 FQGNSA. With 2 bases removed from V and 4 bases from J, the gap between germline ends came to 12 bases. CDR3 length: 16 residues. CDR3 DNA: TGTGCCAGCAGCTTAAGCGGGACAACTTATAATTCACCCCTCCACTTT. This encodes CASSLSGTTYNSPLHF.

The chain employs TRBV28 and TRBJ2-3, with 10 bases identical to TRBD2. This CDR3 region has 17 residues. Losses at the gene ends were 6 bases for V and 4 bases for J; bases not matched to a gene: 13. Germline assignment: CDR1 MDHEN and CDR2 SYDVKM. CDR3 in DNA: TGTGCCAGCAGAGGGACAAAGCGGGGGGGCCCGGCAGATACGCAGTATTTT. Residues: CASRGTKRGGPADTQYF.

This clone was picked up a small number of times. The chain links TRBV28 to TRBJ2-5; 7 bases are shared with TRBD1. Per germline, CDR1 MDHEN and CDR2 SYDVKM. J gave up 5 bases and V 5 bases, and 17 bases lay outside the gene matches. The CDR3 extends over 17 amino acids. CDR3 sequence: CASSPVGRGTLGETQYF. CDR3 sequence (DNA): TGTGCCAGCAGTCCAGTAGGCAGGGGGACGCTTGGGGAGACCCAGTACTTC.

J is TRBJ1-2 and V is TRBV5-1, with D uncertain. Germline CDR1 SGHRS, CDR2 YFSETQ. The CDR3 covers 15 residues. Trimming took 0 bases from V and 0 from J, leaving 9 bases between them. The CDR3 reads CASSLGEVSNYGYTF. The CDR3 DNA is TGCGCCAGCAGCTTGGGGGAGGTCTCTAACTATGGCTACACCTTC. The complete variable domain, with remaining parts taken from reference TRBV5-1 and TRBJ1-2, reads KAGVTQTPRYLIKTRGQQVTLSCSPISGHRSVSWYQQTPGQGLQFLFEYFSETQRNKGNFPGRFSGRQFSNSRSEMNVSTLELGDSALYLCASSLGEVSNYGYTFGSGTRLTVV.

This chain joins TRBV11-2 and TRBJ1-2, with D tentatively TRBD1 (5 bases). V was clipped by 4 bases and J by 7 bases, with 16 bases between them. Germline CDR1 SGHAT, CDR2 FQNNGV. This CDR3 comprises 14 residues. CDR3 residues: CASSSPMGGRGYTF. CDR3 DNA sequence: TGTGCCAGCAGCTCTCCTATGGGGGGACGTGGCTACACCTTC.

The rearrangement uses TRBV4-3 and TRBJ2-1; the match to TRBD1 covers 12 bases. The length of the CDR3 is 17 residues. Germline assignment: CDR1 LGHNA and CDR2 YSLEER. Unmatched junction bases numbered 8, after V lost 1 base and J lost 7 bases. As DNA, the CDR3 is TGCGCCAGCAGCCAAGGTCTGGGACAGGGGGCAAAAAATGAGCAGTTCTTC. Protein product: CASSQGLGQGAKNEQFF.

The gene calls are TRBV10-3 and TRBJ1-5; a possible D gene is TRBD1 (5 bases). The CDR3 is made up of 15 amino acids. Germline V CDR1 and CDR2: ENHRY, SYGVKD. V lost 10 bases to trimming and J lost 0 bases, with 16 bases between them. CDR3 residues: CATEAREGSNQPQHF. DNA for the CDR3: TGTGCCACCGAAGCCAGGGAGGGTAGCAATCAGCCCCAGCATTTT.

The chain is built from TRBV5-6 and TRBJ2-1; D might be TRBD2 (5 bases). The CDR3 runs 12 residues. Germline CDR1 SGHDT, CDR2 YYEEEE. V was pared by 1 base and J by 10 bases, with 9 bases between. CDR3 in DNA: TGTGCCAGCAGCTTGTTCGGGGAGGAGCAGTTCTTC. This encodes CASSLFGEEQFF.